This TCR beta chain emerged from a study of blood T cell repertoires in COVID-19 (dated by TCRdb to the early 2020s). Study-level background: Collaborator samples came from the United States, Italy and Spain and covered acute and convalescent phases of COVID-19. The samples were drawn from the first 160 participants of the ongoing ImmuneRACE study and from 1,254 subjects provided by 6 global collaborators. A de-identified subject ID, COVID-19 status, age in years and sex were almost always included in the sample metadata. The prospective study material was composed of cDNA or gDNA derived from T cells, B-cell-depleted T cells, or PBMCs. Subjects who had been exposed to COVID-19, were actively infected with it, or had recovered from it provided the deeply sampled blood TCRbeta repertoires that made up the dataset. Where HLA class I and class II types were available, the types were taken from metadata supplied by the sample provider, not from assay-based typing. The repertoires were released in a freely available public database intended as a resource for research on the immune response to SARS-CoV-2.

On this clone itself: There is no known antigen for this receptor. Base-call qualities are not available, and no considerably larger clone is one nucleotide away.

The paper as a whole reports these results and caveats: The amount of clinical and demographic metadata varied by source and participant and was provided uncurated.

Enrolling through a virtual design, the prospective study's participants ranged in age from about 18 to 89 years and lived across 24 United States geographic areas. To assign participants to cohorts, the prospective study relied on clinical history that participants themselves reported in a screening survey and a study questionnaire. For ImmuneRACE Cohort 3, a participant was defined as recovered based on two consecutive negative NP/OP PCR tests, clearance by a healthcare professional, or resolution of symptoms. Each participant in the prospective study had whole blood, serum and a nasopharyngeal or oropharyngeal swab collected by mobile phlebotomists. Over a roughly two-month period, participants in the prospective study had the option of providing additional blood draws and questionnaires. Before DNA extraction, blood samples from the prospective study were shipped at room temperature or frozen.

TCRbeta CDR3 regions were amplified from genomic DNA using the immunoSEQ Assay, a bias-controlled multiplex PCR. The source study handled its data this way. The number of nucleated cells in each sample was estimated from the amplification of reference gene primers within the assay. To quantify the absolute abundance of each unique TCRbeta CDR3 rearrangement, sequence reads were collapsed and filtered. For each sample, productive Simpson clonality was calculated as the square root of Simpson's diversity index over productive rearrangements. TCRdb obtained this table from immuneACCESS and retained in-frame rearrangements with V and J assigned. These tables miss some clones; where compared with another copy, unresolved V genes account for less than half of the shortfall, and the remainder is unexplained. V and J calls plus clone size are reproduced from that table; the DNA served to infer D and trimming. The sample table contains 140,000 to 150,000 clones; only one count was recorded for more than 80% of them. Of the sample, 4.3% is held by the ten largest clones.

CDR1 MGHRA and CDR2 YSYEKL were looked up in the germline V gene. The CDR3 spans 17 residues, from the cysteine through the phenylalanine. Only CDR3 DNA is held: 51 bases, read in frame from base 1. V and J are trimmed by 1 base and 8 bases, and the gene matches miss 14 bases of the junction. The chain joins TRBV4-1 to TRBJ2-1; TRBD2 fits 7 bases in the junction. The clonotype was recovered from a man between 50 and 59 years old who had recovered from COVID-19. The source material was PBMCs or T cells enriched from blood (not recorded which). The CDR3 in this case is CASSQAWSSGSGDEQFF. The DNA is as follows: TGCGCCAGCAGCCAAGCGTGGTCTAGCGGCTCCGGGGATGAGCAGTTCTTC.